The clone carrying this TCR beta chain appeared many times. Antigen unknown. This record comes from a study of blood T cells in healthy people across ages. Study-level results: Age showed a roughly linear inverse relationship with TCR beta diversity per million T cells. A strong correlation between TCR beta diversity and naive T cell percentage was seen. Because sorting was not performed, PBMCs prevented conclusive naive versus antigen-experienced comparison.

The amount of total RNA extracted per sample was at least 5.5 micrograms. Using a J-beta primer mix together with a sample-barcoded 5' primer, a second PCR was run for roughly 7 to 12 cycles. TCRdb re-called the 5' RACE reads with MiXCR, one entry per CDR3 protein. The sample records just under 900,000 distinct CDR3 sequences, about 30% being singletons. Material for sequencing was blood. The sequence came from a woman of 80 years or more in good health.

CDR3 bases: TGCGCCAGCAGCTTACGGACCACAGGCGGGACCCAGTACTTC. Residues: CASSLRTTGGTQYF. V gene TRBV5-1 combines with J gene TRBJ2-5; maybe TRBD1 (5 bases). This CDR3 region has 14 residues. V was trimmed by 2 bases and J by 7 bases, leaving 15 bases between them. Germline lookup yields CDR1 SGHRS and CDR2 YFSETQ. Full variable domain (remainder filled in from reference TRBV5-1 and TRBJ2-5): KAGVTQTPRYLIKTRGQQVTLSCSPISGHRSVSWYQQTPGQGLQFLFEYFSETQRNKGNFPGRFSGRQFSNSRSEMNVSTLELGDSALYLCASSLRTTGGTQYFGPGTRLLVL.